This T cell receptor beta chain was found in a study of human T cells and chemical hapten exposure. One entry per CDR3 protein, called by TCRdb with MiXCR from the RACE reads. This table has a few hundred thousand distinct CDR3 sequences, 6% to 7% appearing once. The time point: patch test 2, 6 weeks after DPC sensitization. Treatment: therapeutic diphenylcyclopropenone sensitization with weekly scalp DPC. The CDR3 covers 16 residues. The trim removed 11 bases at V and 10 bases at J, leaving 20 bases unmatched. The germline gives CDR1 SNHLY, CDR2 FYNNEI. The receptor comes from a woman aged 18-35 years with alopecia areata. Some clones in this sample may be carry-over from other donors' samples. The chain is built from TRBV2 and TRBJ2-2; the match to TRBD1 covers 9 bases. Sequenced material: whole blood, taken in connection with sensitization to the hapten diphenylcyclopropenone (DPC). CDR3 loop: CAAEKNRDRVVQELFF. CDR3 nucleotide sequence: TGTGCCGCTGAAAAAAACCGGGACAGGGTGGTTCAGGAGCTGTTTTTT. Using reference TRBV2 and TRBJ2-2 for the parts outside the CDR3, the full variable domain is EPEVTQTPSHQVTQMGQEVILRCVPISNHLYFYWYRQILGQKVEFLVSFYNNEISEKSEIFDDQFSVERPDGSNFTLKIRSTKLEDSAMYFCAAEKNRDRVVQELFFGEGSRLTVL.